This entry is about one T cell receptor (beta chain). The same CDR3 can be traced to other DNA sequences in this sample. CDR3 length equals 12 residues. The germline CDR1 and CDR2 sequences are MDHEN and SYDVKM. Trimming left V 4 bases short and J 4 bases short, with 8 bases between. The sample originates from a study of T cell changes during pregnancy in multiple sclerosis. Sequencing was performed with immunoSEQ multiplex PCR; in TCRdb, only in-frame clones are kept and a portion is missing. The sample shows about 75,000 clones, around 90% of them seen only once. The rearrangement links TRBV28 to TRBJ2-7; TRBD1 is a possible D gene (6 bases). The sequence was obtained from a female donor with multiple sclerosis, enrolled in a pregnancy study. Here the sequenced sample was CD4+ T cells from peripheral blood mononuclear cells, taken before pregnancy. As DNA, the CDR3 is TGTGCCAGCAGTTCCACAGGGTACGAGCAGTACTTC. Residues: CASSSTGYEQYF.